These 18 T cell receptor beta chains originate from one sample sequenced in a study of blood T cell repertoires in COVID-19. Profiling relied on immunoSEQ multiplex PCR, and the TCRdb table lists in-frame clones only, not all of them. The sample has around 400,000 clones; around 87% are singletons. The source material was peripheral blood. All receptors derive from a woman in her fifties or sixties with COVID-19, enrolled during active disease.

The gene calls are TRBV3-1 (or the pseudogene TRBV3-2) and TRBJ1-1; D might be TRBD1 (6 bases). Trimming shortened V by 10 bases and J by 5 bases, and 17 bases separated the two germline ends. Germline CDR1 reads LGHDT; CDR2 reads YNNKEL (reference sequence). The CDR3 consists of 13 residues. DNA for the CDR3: TGTGCCACCTCAACGGGGGGCGGAACTGAAGCTTTCTTT. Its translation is CATSTGGGTEAFF.

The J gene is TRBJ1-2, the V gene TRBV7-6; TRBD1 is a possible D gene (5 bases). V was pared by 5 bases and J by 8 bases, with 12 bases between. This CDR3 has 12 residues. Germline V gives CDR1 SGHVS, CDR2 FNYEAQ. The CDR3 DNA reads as TGTGCCAGCAGCCCCACGGGGGGAGGCTACACCTTC. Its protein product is CASSPTGGGYTF.

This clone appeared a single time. Here the CDR3 DNA reads TGTGCCAGCAGCTTGATGGGTCCACTAGCGGCGTACAATGAGCAGTTCTTC. As protein: CASSLMGPLAAYNEQFF. This sequence joins TRBV7-2 and TRBJ2-1; 8 bases match TRBD2. CDR3 length: 17 residues. V was clipped by 3 bases and J by 4 bases; unmatched bases: 11. CDR1 SGHTA and CDR2 FQGNSA come from the germline V gene.

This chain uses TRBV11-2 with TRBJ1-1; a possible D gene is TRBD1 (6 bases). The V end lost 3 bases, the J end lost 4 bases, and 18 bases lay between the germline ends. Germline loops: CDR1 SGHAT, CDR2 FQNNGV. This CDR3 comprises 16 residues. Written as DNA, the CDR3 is TGTGCCAGCAGCTTGAGGTCGGCAGGGGCCCGCACTGAAGCTTTCTTT. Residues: CASSLRSAGARTEAFF. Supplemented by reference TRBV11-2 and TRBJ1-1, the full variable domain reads EAGVAQSPRYKIIEKRQSVAFWCNPISGHATLYWYQQILGQGPKLLIQFQNNGVVDDSQLPKDRFSAERLKGVDSTLKIQPAKLEDSAVYLCASSLRSAGARTEAFFGQGTRLTVV.

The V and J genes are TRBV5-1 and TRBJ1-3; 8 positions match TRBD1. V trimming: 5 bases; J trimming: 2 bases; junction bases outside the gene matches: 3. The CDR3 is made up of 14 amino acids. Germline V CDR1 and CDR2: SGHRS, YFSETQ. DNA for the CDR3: TGCGCCAGCAGGTGGACAGGGCCTGGAAACACCATATATTTT. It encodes CASRWTGPGNTIYF. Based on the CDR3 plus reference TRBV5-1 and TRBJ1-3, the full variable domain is KAGVTQTPRYLIKTRGQQVTLSCSPISGHRSVSWYQQTPGQGLQFLFEYFSETQRNKGNFPGRFSGRQFSNSRSEMNVSTLELGDSALYLCASRWTGPGNTIYFGEGSWLTVV.

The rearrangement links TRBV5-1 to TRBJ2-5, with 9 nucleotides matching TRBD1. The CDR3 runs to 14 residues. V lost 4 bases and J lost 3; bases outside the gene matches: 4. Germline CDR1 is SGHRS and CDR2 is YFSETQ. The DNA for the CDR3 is TGCGCCAGCAGCCGACAGGGGGTGAAAGAGACCCAGTACTTC. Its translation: CASSRQGVKETQYF.

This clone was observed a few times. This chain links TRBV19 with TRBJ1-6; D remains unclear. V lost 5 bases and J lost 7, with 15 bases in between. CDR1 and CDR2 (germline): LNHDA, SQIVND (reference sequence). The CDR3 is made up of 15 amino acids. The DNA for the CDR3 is TGTGCCAGTAGTCGGTCCGGAACAGCAAATTCACCCCTCCACTTT. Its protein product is CASSRSGTANSPLHF.

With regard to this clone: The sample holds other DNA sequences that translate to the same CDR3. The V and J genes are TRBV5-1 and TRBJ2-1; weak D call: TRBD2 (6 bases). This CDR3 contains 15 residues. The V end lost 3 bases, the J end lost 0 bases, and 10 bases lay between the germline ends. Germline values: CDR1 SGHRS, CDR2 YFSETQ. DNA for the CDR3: TGCGCCAGCAGCTCCGGGGGAGCCTCCTACAATGAGCAGTTCTTC. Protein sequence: CASSSGGASYNEQFF.

The DNA for the CDR3 is TGTGCCATCAGTACACAGGGGGCGGGACACGAGCAGTACTTC. It is translated as CAISTQGAGHEQYF. J is TRBJ2-7 and V is TRBV10-3; 9 nucleotides agree with TRBD1. CDR1 is ENHRY, CDR2 SYGVKD, per germline. V lost 5 bases to trimming and J lost 5 bases; unmatched junction nucleotides: 7. The CDR3 sequence is 14 residues long.

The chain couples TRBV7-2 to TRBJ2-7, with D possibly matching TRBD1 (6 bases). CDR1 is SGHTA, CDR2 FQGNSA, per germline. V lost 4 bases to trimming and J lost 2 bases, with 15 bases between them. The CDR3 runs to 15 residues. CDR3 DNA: TGTGCCAGCAGCTGGACCGGGACAACCCCCTACGAGCAGTACTTC. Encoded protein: CASSWTGTTPYEQYF.

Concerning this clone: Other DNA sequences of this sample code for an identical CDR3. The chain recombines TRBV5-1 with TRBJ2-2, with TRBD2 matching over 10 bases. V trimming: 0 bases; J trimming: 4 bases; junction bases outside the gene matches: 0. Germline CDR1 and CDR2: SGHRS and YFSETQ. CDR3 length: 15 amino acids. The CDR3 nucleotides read TGCGCCAGCAGCTTGGGACTAGCGGGCACCGGGGAGCTGTTTTTT. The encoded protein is CASSLGLAGTGELFF.

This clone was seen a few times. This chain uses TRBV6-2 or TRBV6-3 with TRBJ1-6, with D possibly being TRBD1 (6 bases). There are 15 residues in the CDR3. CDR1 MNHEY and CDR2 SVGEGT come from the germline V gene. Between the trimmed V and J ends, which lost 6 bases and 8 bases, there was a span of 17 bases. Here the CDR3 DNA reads TGTGCCAGCAGCCCATCGACAGGACGGTATTCACCCCTCCACTTT. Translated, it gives CASSPSTGRYSPLHF.

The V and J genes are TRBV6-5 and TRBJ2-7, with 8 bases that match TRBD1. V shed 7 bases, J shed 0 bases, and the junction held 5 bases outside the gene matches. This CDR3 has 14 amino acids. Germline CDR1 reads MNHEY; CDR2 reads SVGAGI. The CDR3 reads CASKRTGSSYEQYF. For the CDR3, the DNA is TGTGCCAGCAAACGGACAGGGAGCTCCTACGAGCAGTACTTC.

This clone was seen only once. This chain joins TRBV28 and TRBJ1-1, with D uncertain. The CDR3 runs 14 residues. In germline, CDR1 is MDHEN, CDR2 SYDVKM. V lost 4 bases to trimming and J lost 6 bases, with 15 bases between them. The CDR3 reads CASSSPDLTPEAFF. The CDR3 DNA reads TGTGCCAGCAGTTCTCCCGACCTGACACCTGAAGCTTTCTTT.

The CDR3 here is CASSNLGGEKLFF. CDR3 coding DNA: TGTGCCAGTAGTAACCTGGGGGGGGAAAAACTGTTTTTT. The V gene is TRBV19, the J gene TRBJ1-4, with a possible D match to TRBD1 (5 bases). Trimming left V 4 bases short and J 8 bases short, with 11 bases between. CDR3 length equals 13 residues. CDR1 is LNHDA and CDR2 is SQIVND in the germline V gene (reference sequence).

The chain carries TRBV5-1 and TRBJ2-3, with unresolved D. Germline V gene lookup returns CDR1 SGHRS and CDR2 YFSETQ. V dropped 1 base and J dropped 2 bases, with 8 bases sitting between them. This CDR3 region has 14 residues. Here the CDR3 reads CASSLRQITDTQYF. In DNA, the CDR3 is TGCGCCAGCAGCTTGCGTCAGATCACAGATACGCAGTATTTT.

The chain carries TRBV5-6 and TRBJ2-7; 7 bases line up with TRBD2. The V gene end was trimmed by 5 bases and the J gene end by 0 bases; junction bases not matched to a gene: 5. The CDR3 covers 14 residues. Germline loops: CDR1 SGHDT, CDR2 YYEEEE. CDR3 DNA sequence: TGTGCCAGCAGTTTTAGCGGGTCCTCCTACGAGCAGTACTTC. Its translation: CASSFSGSSYEQYF.

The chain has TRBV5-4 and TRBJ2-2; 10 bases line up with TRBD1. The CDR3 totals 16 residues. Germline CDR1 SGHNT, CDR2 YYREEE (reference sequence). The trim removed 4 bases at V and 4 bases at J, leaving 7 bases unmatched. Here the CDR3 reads CASSTGQGRSTGELFF. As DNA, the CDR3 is TGTGCCAGCAGCACGGGACAGGGGAGAAGCACCGGGGAGCTGTTTTTT.